A selection of T cell receptor beta chains follows, all from one sample in a study of molecular identifiers for immune sequencing clone quantification. TCRdb called the PCR reads again in MiXCR, with one record for every CDR3 protein. The sample lists about 510,000 distinct CDR3 sequences, 25% seen once, with approximately 0.76% in the top ten. The sample taken for sequencing was naive CD8+ T cells from blood, with Jurkat cell RNA spiked in. The source of these receptors is a human donor in good health. Some libraries in this study had Jurkat cell RNA spiked in. The CDR3 runs from the conserved cysteine through the conserved F or W. The D gene is left open where the match is weak. Size values are once, few and many counts, or a class for expanded clones, and some rows have none.

. TRBJ1-1 TRBV14 . CASSQESRLHLGTEAFF TGTGCCAGCAGCCAAGAGAGTCGGCTCCACCTTGGCACTGAAGCTTTCTTT
TRBD2 TRBJ2-7 TRBV29-1 many CSVQAYSSGTYEQYF TGCAGCGTCCAAGCCTATTCTAGCGGGACCTACGAGCAGTACTTC
TRBD1 TRBJ1-1 TRBV19 . CATRQGDTEAFF TGTGCCACCAGACAGGGCGACACTGAAGCTTTCTTT
TRBD2 TRBJ2-3 TRBV7-9 . CASRYPVGRRGGDTQYF TGTGCCAGCAGATACCCCGTCGGGCGGCGGGGGGGTGATACGCAGTATTTT
TRBD1 TRBJ1-1 TRBV30 . CAWSVIPGGYTEAFF TGTGCCTGGAGTGTTATTCCAGGGGGCTACACTGAAGCTTTCTTT
. TRBJ2-1 TRBV7-3 few CASSPGLGLNEQFF TGTGCCAGCAGCCCCGGACTCGGTTTGAATGAGCAGTTCTTC
TRBD1 TRBJ2-2 TRBV6-5 few CASSSWTGRNTGELFF TGTGCCAGCAGTTCTTGGACAGGGCGTAACACCGGGGAGCTGTTTTTT
. TRBJ1-1 TRBV6-2/TRBV6-3 few CASSRFQNTEAFF TGTGCCAGCAGTCGATTCCAAAACACTGAAGCTTTCTTT
. TRBJ1-5 TRBV10-3 . CAISDGEGQPQHF TGTGCCATCAGTGACGGGGAGGGTCAGCCCCAGCATTTT
. TRBJ1-5 TRBV4-1 many CASSQEGAGYDNQPQHF TGCGCCAGCAGCCAAGAGGGGGCCGGATACGACAATCAGCCCCAGCATTTT
. TRBJ2-3 TRBV20-1 few CSANTGGQQYF TGCAGTGCCAATACCGGGGGCCAGCAGTATTTT
. TRBJ2-1 TRBV28 few CASSLWSGQSSYNEQFF TGTGCCAGCAGTTTATGGTCCGGGCAGAGCTCCTACAATGAGCAGTTCTTC
TRBD1 TRBJ1-5 TRBV19 . CASRMTGRSNQPQHF TGTGCCAGTAGGATGACAGGGAGGAGCAATCAGCCCCAGCATTTT
. TRBJ2-1 TRBV6-5 many CASQWRGSYNEQFF TGTGCCAGCCAGTGGAGGGGCTCCTACAATGAGCAGTTCTTC
TRBD2 TRBJ2-3 TRBV6-5 many CASSYFGGGTDTQYF TGTGCCAGCAGTTACTTCGGGGGGGGTACAGATACGCAGTATTTT
. TRBJ2-6 TRBV15 few CATDLLPSGANVLTF TGTGCCACCGACCTGCTTCCGTCTGGGGCCAACGTCCTGACTTTC
. TRBJ2-1 TRBV20-1 . CSPRGRGQPGYNEQFF TGCAGTCCCAGAGGGCGGGGACAGCCTGGTTACAATGAGCAGTTCTTC
. TRBJ2-5 TRBV5-6 . CASSFLTEIQETQYF TGTGCCAGCAGCTTCCTTACAGAGATCCAAGAGACCCAGTACTTC
. TRBJ2-1 TRBV7-9 many CASSLARRAGSYNEQFF TGTGCCAGCAGCTTAGCCAGGAGAGCGGGCTCCTACAATGAGCAGTTCTTC
TRBD1 TRBJ2-1 TRBV4-3 . CASSQMDRRGDNEQFF TGCGCCAGCAGCCAGATGGACAGGAGAGGGGACAATGAGCAGTTCTTC
TRBD2 TRBJ2-7 TRBV4-2 . CASSRDYTYEQNF TGTGCCAGCAGCAGGGACTATACCTACGAGCAGAACTTC
TRBD2 TRBJ2-1 TRBV4-3 . CASSQDRLAGGGSYNEQFF TGCGCCAGCAGCCAAGATCGGCTAGCGGGAGGGGGGTCGTACAATGAGCAGTTCTTC
TRBD2 TRBJ2-5 TRBV5-3 . CASSVPLAGVLETQYF TGTGCCAGCAGCGTCCCACTAGCGGGAGTGCTAGAGACCCAGTACTTC
TRBD1 TRBJ2-2 TRBV27 . CASSPWTGGTGELFF TGTGCCAGCAGTCCATGGACAGGGGGGACCGGGGAGCTGTTTTTT
. TRBJ2-3 TRBV15 few CATSRLAGTDTQYF TGTGCCACCAGCAGACTAGCCGGCACAGATACGCAGTATTTT
TRBD2 TRBJ2-7 TRBV20-1 few CSARNLAGDDHEQYF TGCAGTGCCCGGAACTTAGCGGGGGACGACCACGAGCAGTACTTC
. TRBJ2-2 TRBV6-1 many CASSEDDNANTGELFF TGTGCCAGCAGTGAAGATGACAACGCGAACACCGGGGAGCTGTTTTTT